A selection of T cell receptor beta chains follows, all from one sample in a study of Ad26.COV2.S vaccination and SARS-CoV-2 variants. Method: immunoSEQ multiplex PCR; TCRdb's copy keeps in-frame clones and lacks some. The sample includes around 270,000 clones, around 88% of them seen just once. This specimen consisted of peripheral blood, obtained in a trial of Ad26.COV2.S vaccine versus placebo. The receptor source for this set is a person aged 18-60 years who received the Ad26.COV2.S COVID-19 vaccine or a placebo. The CDR3 runs from the conserved cysteine through the conserved F or W.

J gene	V gene	CDR3 protein
TRBJ1-2	TRBV19	CASSGRDGYTF
TRBJ1-2	TRBV27	CASSFGEGGYYGYTF
TRBJ2-3	TRBV14	CASSKRTGESAQYF
TRBJ2-5	TRBV25-1	CASSPSTSGQETQYF
TRBJ1-5	TRBV7-2	CASSLGGGNQPQHF
TRBJ1-5	TRBV20-1	CSASQGASYYNQPQHF
TRBJ2-3	TRBV9	CASSVEGGYTQYF
TRBJ1-2	TRBV18	CASSPRTDNSYGYTF
TRBJ2-1	TRBV5-1	CASSFGEFTHNEQFF
TRBJ2-2	TRBV7-9	CASSDASGATGELFF
TRBJ2-2	TRBV5-1	CASSPSGSETGELFF
TRBJ2-1	TRBV24-1	CATSEEIRGEGEQFF
TRBJ1-2	TRBV3-1/TRBV3-2	CASSQDRGYGYTF
TRBJ1-2	TRBV6-6	CASSEFDGYGYTF
TRBJ1-2	TRBV18	CASSPRVERLYGYTF
TRBJ2-1	TRBV9	CASSAGGLAVVEQFF
TRBJ1-5	TRBV5-5	CACSGQLGQPQHF
TRBJ1-3	TRBV4-1	CASSGGGAPGNTIYF
TRBJ2-7	TRBV15	CATSRGRGGAYEQYF
TRBJ2-1	TRBV11-2	CASSLDRGLAGGHEQFF
TRBJ1-5	TRBV19	CASSPRGQGAPSNQPQHF
TRBJ2-2	TRBV24-1	CATSGLWREGSTGELFF
TRBJ2-2	TRBV7-3	CASRQGDRNTGELFF
TRBJ2-7	TRBV6-5	CASSSHRLAGNYEQYF
TRBJ2-2	TRBV13	CASSLVRTSNTGELFF
TRBJ1-1	TRBV4-3	CASSQSLMPTPEAFF
TRBJ1-1	TRBV29-1	CSVYTGSRTEAFF
TRBJ1-1	TRBV6-5	CASRGVLTEAFF
TRBJ2-3	TRBV7-6	CASSLGLVGTDTQYF
TRBJ2-2	TRBV11-3	CASSQRLAGGGGELFF
TRBJ2-1	TRBV19	CASSSLAIVSYNEQFF
TRBJ2-5	TRBV10-3	CAISDLETQYF
TRBJ2-5	TRBV7-9	CASSLWTSQETQYF